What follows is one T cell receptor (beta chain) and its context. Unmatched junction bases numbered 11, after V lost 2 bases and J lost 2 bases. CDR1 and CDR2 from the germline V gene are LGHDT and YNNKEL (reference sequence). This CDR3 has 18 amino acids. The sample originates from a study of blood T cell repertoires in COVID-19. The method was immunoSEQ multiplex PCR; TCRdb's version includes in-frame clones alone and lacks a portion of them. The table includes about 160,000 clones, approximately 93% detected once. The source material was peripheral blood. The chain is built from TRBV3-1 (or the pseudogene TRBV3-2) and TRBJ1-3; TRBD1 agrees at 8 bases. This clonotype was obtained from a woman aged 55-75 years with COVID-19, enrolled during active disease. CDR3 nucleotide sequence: TGTGCCAGCAGCCAACAATCCGCTACGACAGGGGCTGGAAACACCATATATTTT. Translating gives CASSQQSATTGAGNTIYF.